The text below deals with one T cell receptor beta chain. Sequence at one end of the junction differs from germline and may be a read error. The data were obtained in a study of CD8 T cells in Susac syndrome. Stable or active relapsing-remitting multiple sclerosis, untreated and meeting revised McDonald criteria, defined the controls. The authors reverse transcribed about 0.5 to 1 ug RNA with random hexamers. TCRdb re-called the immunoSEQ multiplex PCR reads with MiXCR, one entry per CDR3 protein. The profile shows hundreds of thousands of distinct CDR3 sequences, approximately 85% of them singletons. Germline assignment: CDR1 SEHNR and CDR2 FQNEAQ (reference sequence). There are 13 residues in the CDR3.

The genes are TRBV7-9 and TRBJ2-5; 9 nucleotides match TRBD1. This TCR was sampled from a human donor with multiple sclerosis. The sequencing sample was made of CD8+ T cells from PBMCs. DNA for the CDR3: TGTGCCAGCAGCTTACAGGACAGGGGAAGTTTGGACTTC. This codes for CASSLQDRGSLDF.